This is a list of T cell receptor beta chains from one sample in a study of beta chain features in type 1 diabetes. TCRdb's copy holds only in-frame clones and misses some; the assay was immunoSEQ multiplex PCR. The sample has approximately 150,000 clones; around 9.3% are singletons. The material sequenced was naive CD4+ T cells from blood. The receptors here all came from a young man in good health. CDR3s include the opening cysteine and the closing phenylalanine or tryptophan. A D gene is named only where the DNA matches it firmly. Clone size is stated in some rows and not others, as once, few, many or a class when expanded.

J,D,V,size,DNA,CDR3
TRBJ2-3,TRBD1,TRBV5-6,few,TGTGCCAGCAGCTTGTTCAGGGGGAGCGTAAGGAGCACAGATACGCAGTATTTT,CASSLFRGSVRSTDTQYF
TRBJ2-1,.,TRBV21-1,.,TGTGCCAGCAGCAAAGCGTGGACAGGGGGCCTCCAAAACTACAATGAGCAGTTCTTC,CASSKAWTGGLQNYNEQFF
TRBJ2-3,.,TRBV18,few,TGTGCCAGCTCACCACCGATGGTAGTTACGCAGTATTTT,CASSPPMVVTQYF
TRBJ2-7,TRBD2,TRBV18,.,TGTGCCAGCTCACGGGAGCGGGGGGAAACCTACGAGCAGTACTTC,CASSRERGETYEQYF
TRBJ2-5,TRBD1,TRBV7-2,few,TGTGCCAGCAGCGTTCAGGGGGCGGAAGAGACCCAGTACTTC,CASSVQGAEETQYF
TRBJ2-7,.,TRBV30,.,TGTGCCTGGACAGGTTATGATTCGACTAGCTCCTACGAGCAGTACTTC,CAWTGYDSTSSYEQYF
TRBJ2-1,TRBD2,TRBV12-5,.,TGTGCTAGTGCCCCCCCGGGACTAGAGTTTAATGAGCAGTTCTTC,CASAPPGLEFNEQFF
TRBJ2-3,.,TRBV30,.,TGTGCCTGGAAACTCGGGGGGCTGTTCACAGATACGCAGTATTTT,CAWKLGGLFTDTQYF
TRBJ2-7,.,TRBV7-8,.,TGTGCCAGCAGCCAAACAGGGACCGAGCAGTACTTC,CASSQTGTEQYF
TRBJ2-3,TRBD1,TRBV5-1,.,TGCGCCAGCAGCCGGGGACAGGGGACAGATACGCAGTATTTT,CASSRGQGTDTQYF
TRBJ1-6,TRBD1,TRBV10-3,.,TGTGCCATCAGTCCAAGGACAGGGGCAGATTCACCCCTCCACTTT,CAISPRTGADSPLHF
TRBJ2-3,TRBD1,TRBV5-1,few,TGCGCCAGCAGCTGGACAGGGGTCGGCACAGATACGCAGTATTTT,CASSWTGVGTDTQYF
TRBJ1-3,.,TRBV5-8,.,TGTGCCAGCAGCTTGGGGCCGGGCTCTGGAAACACCATATATTTT,CASSLGPGSGNTIYF
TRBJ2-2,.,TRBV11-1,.,TGTGCCAGCAGCTCGGTCGGGGTACAAAAGACCGGGGAGCTGTTTTTT,CASSSVGVQKTGELFF
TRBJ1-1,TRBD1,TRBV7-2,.,TGTGCCAGCAGCTTCGGGCCCAGGGGGCGGACTGAAGCTTTCTTT,CASSFGPRGRTEAFF
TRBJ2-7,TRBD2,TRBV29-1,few,TGCAGCGTTGGCCCGGGGGGGCCTTACGAGCAGTACTTC,CSVGPGGPYEQYF
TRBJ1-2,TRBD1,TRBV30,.,TGTGCCTGGAGTCCGGACAGGGGGGGTTATGGCTACACCTTC,CAWSPDRGGYGYTF
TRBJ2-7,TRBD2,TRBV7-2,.,TGTGCCAGCAGCTCAATAGCGGGGGGGCTAGAGCAGTACTTC,CASSSIAGGLEQYF
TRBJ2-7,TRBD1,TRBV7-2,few,TGTGCCAGCAGCTTAGACCCCGACAGGGGGCTTTTCGAGCAGTACTTC,CASSLDPDRGLFEQYF
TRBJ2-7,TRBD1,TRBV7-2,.,TGTGCCAGCAGCTTAGGGGGGACAGGGACCTACGAGCAGTACTTC,CASSLGGTGTYEQYF
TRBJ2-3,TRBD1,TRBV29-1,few,TGCAGCGTGACCGGGACAGGGAAAGATACGCAGTATTTT,CSVTGTGKDTQYF
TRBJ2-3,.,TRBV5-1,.,TGCGCCAGCAGCTTGGCCCCTCCACCGACTAGCACAGATACGCAGTATTTT,CASSLAPPPTSTDTQYF
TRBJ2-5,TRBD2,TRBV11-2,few,TGTGCCAGCAGCTTAGGGTTCGGGAGGGGGGGCGAAGAGACCCAGTACTTC,CASSLGFGRGGEETQYF
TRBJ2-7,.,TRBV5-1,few,TGCGCCAGCAGTTATGACACTAGCTCCTACGAGCAGTACTTC,CASSYDTSSYEQYF
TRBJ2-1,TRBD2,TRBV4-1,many,TGCGCCAGCAGCCAGGAGCGGGGGGGTCCCTACAATGAGCAGTTCTTC,CASSQERGGPYNEQFF
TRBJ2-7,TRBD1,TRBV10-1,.,TGCGCCAGCAGTGAGTCAGGGGGCAGGAGTTACGAGCAGTACTTC,CASSESGGRSYEQYF
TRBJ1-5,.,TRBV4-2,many,TGTGCCAGCAGCCGGTCGGACAGTAGCAATCAGCCCCAGCATTTT,CASSRSDSSNQPQHF
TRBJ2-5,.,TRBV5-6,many,TGTGCCAGCAGCTCGGTACAAGAGACCCAGTACTTC,CASSSVQETQYF
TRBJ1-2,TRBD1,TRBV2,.,TGTGCCAGCACCCAATCCAGGGGGGGCTACACCTTC,CASTQSRGGYTF
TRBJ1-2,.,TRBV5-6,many,TGTGCCAGCAGCCCGCCTGACAGATATGGCTACACCTTC,CASSPPDRYGYTF
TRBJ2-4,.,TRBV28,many,TGTGCCGGATCAGGGGCAGCCAAAAACATTCAGTACTTC,CAGSGAAKNIQYF
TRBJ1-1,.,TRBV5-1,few,TGCGCCAGCAGCTTGGACAGGCCCAACACTGAAGCTTTCTTT,CASSLDRPNTEAFF
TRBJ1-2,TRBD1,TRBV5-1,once,TGTGCCAGCGGCCGGGACAGGGGTCCTTATGGCTACACCTTC,CASGRDRGPYGYTF
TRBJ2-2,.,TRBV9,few,TGTGCCAGCAGCCCAGGACAGAAGGCGTACGGGGAGCTGTTTTTT,CASSPGQKAYGELFF
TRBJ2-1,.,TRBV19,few,TGTGCCAGTAGTATCAGGGGGGACTACAATGAGCAGTTCTTC,CASSIRGDYNEQFF
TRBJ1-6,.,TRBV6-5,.,TGTGCCAGCAGTTGGGGCAGGGGATATAATTCACCCCTCCACTTT,CASSWGRGYNSPLHF
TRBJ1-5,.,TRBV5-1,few,TGCGCCAGCAGCTTGAAAGGAGGCGACAATCAGCCCCAGCATTTT,CASSLKGGDNQPQHF
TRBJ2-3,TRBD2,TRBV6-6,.,TGTGCCAGCAGTTCAGCGGGGAGCGGCACAGATACGCAGTATTTT,CASSSAGSGTDTQYF
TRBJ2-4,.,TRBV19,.,TGTGCCAGTAGTAGATCAGGGGTTGAAGACAAAAACATTCAGTACTTC,CASSRSGVEDKNIQYF
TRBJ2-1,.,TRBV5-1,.,TGCGCCAGCAGCATGAGCAATGAGCAGTTCTTC,CASSMSNEQFF
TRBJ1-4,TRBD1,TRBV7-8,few,TGTGCCAGCAGCTTAGGATTTCGCCGGGACAGGCTTAATGAAAAACTGTTTTTT,CASSLGFRRDRLNEKLFF
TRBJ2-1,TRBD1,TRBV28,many,TGTGCCAGCAAGGGACAGGGGAACAATGAGCAGTTCTTC,CASKGQGNNEQFF
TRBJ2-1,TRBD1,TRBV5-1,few,TGCGCCAGCAGCCGGGGACAGCTGAGCTCCTACAATGAGCAGTTCTTC,CASSRGQLSSYNEQFF
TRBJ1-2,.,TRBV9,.,TGTGCCAGCAGCGCCGCAGGGGCCTATGGCTACACCTTC,CASSAAGAYGYTF
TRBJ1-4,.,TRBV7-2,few,TGTGCCAGCAGCCCACGGACTGCTGCAACTAATGAAAAACTGTTTTTT,CASSPRTAATNEKLFF
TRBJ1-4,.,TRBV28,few,TGTGCCAGCAGACTCCCCCTCGGGGGAACTAATGAAAAACTGTTTTTT,CASRLPLGGTNEKLFF
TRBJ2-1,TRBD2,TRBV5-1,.,TGCGCCAGCAGCTTAGCGGGGCGGGTCAATGAGCAGTTCTTC,CASSLAGRVNEQFF
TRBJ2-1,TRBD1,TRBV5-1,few,TGCGCCAGCAGCTTGGCCGTTATTTGGGACAGGGCTGATGAGCAGTTCTTC,CASSLAVIWDRADEQFF
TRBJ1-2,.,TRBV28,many,TGTGCCAGCACCTCAGGTGTAGGCTACACCTTC,CASTSGVGYTF
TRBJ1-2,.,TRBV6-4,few,TGTGCCAGTCGGAAGGACTCTAACTATGGCTACACCTTC,CASRKDSNYGYTF
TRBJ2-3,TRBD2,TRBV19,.,TGTGCCAGTGAACTAGCGGGGGGCACAGATACGCAGTATTTT,CASELAGGTDTQYF
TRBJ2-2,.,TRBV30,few,TGTGCCTGGAGGCAGGGAATGAACACCGGGGAGCTGTTTTTT,CAWRQGMNTGELFF
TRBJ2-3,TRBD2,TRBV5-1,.,TGCGCCAGCATCGGACTAGCGGGGGGCACAGATACGCAGTATTTT,CASIGLAGGTDTQYF